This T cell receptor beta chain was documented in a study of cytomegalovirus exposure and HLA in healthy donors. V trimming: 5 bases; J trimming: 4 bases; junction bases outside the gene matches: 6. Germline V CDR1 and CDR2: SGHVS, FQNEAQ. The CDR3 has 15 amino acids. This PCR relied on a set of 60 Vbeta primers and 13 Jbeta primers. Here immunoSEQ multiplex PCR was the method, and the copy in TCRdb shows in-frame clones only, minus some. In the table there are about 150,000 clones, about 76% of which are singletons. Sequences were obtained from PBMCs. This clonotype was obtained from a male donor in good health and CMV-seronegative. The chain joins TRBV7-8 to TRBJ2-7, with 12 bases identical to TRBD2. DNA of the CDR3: TGTGCCAGCAGCCCGGCTACTAGCGGGAGGTACGAGCAGTACTTC. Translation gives CASSPATSGRYEQYF.